The entry below describes one T cell receptor (beta chain). This sample is drawn from a study of blood T cells in healthy people across ages. Study overall: Template switching picked up about one barcoded beta molecule for each two T cells.

A sample-barcoded 5' primer and a J-beta primer mix were used in a second PCR of roughly 7 to 11 cycles. Via MiXCR, TCRdb re-called the 5' RACE reads, giving one row per CDR3 protein. This sample has some 860,000 distinct CDR3 sequences, with just over 55% found just once. Those donating, healthy Caucasian individuals from Russia, were aged about 6 to 100. In each sample, at least 6 million PBMCs were isolated. The specimen sequenced was blood. The clonotype comes from a man aged 35 to 55 in good health.

The CDR3 nucleotides read TGCAGCGCCGGGACTAGAGGTTCAGGTGAGCAGTTCTTC. It encodes CSAGTRGSGEQFF. This chain connects TRBV29-1 to TRBJ2-1; 8 bases are a match to TRBD2. CDR3 length: 13 amino acids. The V and J ends lost 7 bases and 9 bases, in that order; junction bases with no gene match: 11. Looked up from germline, CDR1 is SQVTM and CDR2 is ANQGSEA.